This entry concerns a single TCR beta chain. The entry originates in a study of blood T cell repertoires in COVID-19. Study-wide context: Samples taken during acute and convalescent COVID-19 were collected in the United States, Italy and Spain. Nucleic acid was either cDNA or gDNA, and it came from T cells, B-cell-depleted T cells, or PBMCs.

In germline, CDR1 is LGHNA, CDR2 YSLEER. With V trimmed by 0 bases and J by 4 bases, 9 bases remained unmatched. The CDR3 covers 17 residues. The method was immunoSEQ multiplex PCR; TCRdb's version includes in-frame clones alone and lacks a portion of them. The sample carries approximately 35,000 clones, around 80% recorded once. V usage is TRBV4-3 and J usage is TRBJ2-7; TRBD2 matches at 10 bases. The sample was peripheral blood. The receptor's source is a man of 80 years or more with acute or convalescent COVID-19. The CDR3 sequence is CASSQERIEAGGYEQYF. In nucleotides, the CDR3 is TGCGCCAGCAGCCAAGAACGTATCGAAGCGGGAGGGTACGAGCAGTACTTC.